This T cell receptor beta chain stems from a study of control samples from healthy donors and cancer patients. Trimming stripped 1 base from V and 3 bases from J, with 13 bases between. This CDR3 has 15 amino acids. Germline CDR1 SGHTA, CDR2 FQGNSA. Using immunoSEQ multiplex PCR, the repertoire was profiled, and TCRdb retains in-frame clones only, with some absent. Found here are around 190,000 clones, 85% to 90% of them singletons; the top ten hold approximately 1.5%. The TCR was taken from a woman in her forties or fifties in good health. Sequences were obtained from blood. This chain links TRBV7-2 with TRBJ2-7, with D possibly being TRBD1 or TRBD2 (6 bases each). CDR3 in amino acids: CASSLVTGASYEQYF. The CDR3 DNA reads TGTGCCAGCAGCTTAGTTACGGGGGCGAGCTACGAGCAGTACTTC.